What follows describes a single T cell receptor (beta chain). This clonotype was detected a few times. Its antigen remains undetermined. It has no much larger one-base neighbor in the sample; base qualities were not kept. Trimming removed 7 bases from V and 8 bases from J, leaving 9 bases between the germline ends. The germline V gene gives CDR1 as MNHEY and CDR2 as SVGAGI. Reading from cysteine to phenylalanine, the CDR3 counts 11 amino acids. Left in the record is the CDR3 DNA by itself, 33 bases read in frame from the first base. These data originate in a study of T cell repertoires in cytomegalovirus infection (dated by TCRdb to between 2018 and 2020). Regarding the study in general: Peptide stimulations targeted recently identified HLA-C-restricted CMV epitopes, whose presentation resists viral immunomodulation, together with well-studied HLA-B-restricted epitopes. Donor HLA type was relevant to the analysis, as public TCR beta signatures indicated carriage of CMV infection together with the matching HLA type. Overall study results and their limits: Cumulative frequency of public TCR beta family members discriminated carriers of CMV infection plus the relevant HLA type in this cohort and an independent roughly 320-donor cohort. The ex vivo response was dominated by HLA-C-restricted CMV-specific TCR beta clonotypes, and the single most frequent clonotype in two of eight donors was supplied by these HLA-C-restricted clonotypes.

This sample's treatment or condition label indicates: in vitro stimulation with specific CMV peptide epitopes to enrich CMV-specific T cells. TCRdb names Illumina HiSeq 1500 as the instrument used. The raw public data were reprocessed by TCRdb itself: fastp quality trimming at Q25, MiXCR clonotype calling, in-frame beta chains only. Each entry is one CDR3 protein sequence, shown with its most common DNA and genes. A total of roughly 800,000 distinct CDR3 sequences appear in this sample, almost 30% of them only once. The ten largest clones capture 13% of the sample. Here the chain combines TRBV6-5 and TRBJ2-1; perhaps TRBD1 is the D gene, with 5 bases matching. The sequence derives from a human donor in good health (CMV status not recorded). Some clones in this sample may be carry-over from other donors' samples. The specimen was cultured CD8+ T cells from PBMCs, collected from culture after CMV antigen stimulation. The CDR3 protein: CASKIGDEQFF. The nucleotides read TGTGCCAGCAAAATAGGGGATGAGCAGTTCTTC.